This TCR beta chain is from a study of blood T cell repertoires in COVID-19. Assay used: immunoSEQ multiplex PCR; TCRdb lists only in-frame clones, some missing. The sample gives about 140,000 clones, around 85% of which show up once; roughly 2.9% is in the top ten. Trimming at V came to 3 bases and at J to 5 bases, leaving 13 bases not matched to a gene. The CDR3 length is 18 residues. The V gene's germline CDR1 is SGHVS and CDR2 FQNEAQ. This TCR was recovered from a man aged 50 to 60 with acute or convalescent COVID-19. V is TRBV7-8 and J is TRBJ2-7; 13 bases are a match to TRBD2. Sequencing input: peripheral blood. CDR3 residues: CASSFTTPWTSGSHEQYF. The CDR3 DNA reads as TGTGCCAGCAGCTTCACAACCCCCTGGACTAGCGGGAGCCACGAGCAGTACTTC.